These 8 T cell receptor beta chains share one sample of origin, sequenced in a study of shared clonotypes between healthy human individuals (dated by TCRdb to the early 2020s). Libraries came from the immunoSEQ multiplex PCR assay. TCRdb mirrors the immuneACCESS table, restricted to in-frame sequences. Some clones are absent from its copies; in checked studies, under half trace to an unresolved V gene, and the reason for the others is unknown. Recorded for this sample are over a million clones; around 74% of them occurred a single time. 1.4% of the sample is in the top ten clones. The sequenced sample was memory CD4+ T cells sorted from blood. Taken with the paper, the label for cell subset or site translates to: CD45RA-negative fraction. The receptors derive from a man younger than 30 in good health.

CDR3 DNA sequence: TGTGCCAGCAGTGGACTGTGGCAGGGGTATGGCTACACCTTC. Encoded protein: CASSGLWQGYGYTF. The chain recombines TRBV2 with TRBJ1-2; D perhaps matches TRBD1 (6 bases). The V end lost 4 bases, the J end lost 5 bases, and 14 bases lay between the germline ends. CDR3 length: 14 amino acids. CDR1 is SNHLY and CDR2 is FYNNEI in the germline V gene.

As for this clone: A much larger clone sits a single nucleotide away, making a read error possible. Other DNA sequences in this specimen translate into the identical CDR3. The CDR3: CASSLAGPTDTQYF. CDR3 nucleotides: TGCGCCAGCAGCTTAGCGGGGCCCACAGATACGCAGTATTTT. This chain joins TRBV7-9 and TRBJ2-3; 8 bases are shared with TRBD2. The germline gives CDR1 SEHNR, CDR2 FQNEAQ (reference sequence). This CDR3 spans 14 amino acids.

This chain links TRBV7-8 with TRBJ2-1, with TRBD2 matching over 10 bases. The CDR3 has 14 amino acids. Losses at the gene ends were 5 bases for V and 7 bases for J; bases not matched to a gene: 5. Germline V gene sequence: CDR1 SGHVS, CDR2 FQNEAQ. The CDR3 nucleotides are TGTGCCAGCAGCCAAGGACTAGCGGAAAATGAGCAGTTCTTC. Translation gives CASSQGLAENEQFF.

Comments on this clone: Other DNA sequences in this specimen translate into the identical CDR3. The genes are TRBV28 and TRBJ2-7; 7 positions match TRBD1. V lost 5 bases to trimming and J lost 3 bases; unmatched junction nucleotides: 1. The V gene's germline CDR1 is MDHEN and CDR2 SYDVKM. The CDR3 runs 12 residues. The CDR3 region is CASSPGGYEQYF. CDR3 DNA: TGTGCCAGCAGTCCAGGGGGCTACGAGCAGTACTTC.

The chain carries TRBV30 and TRBJ1-2; D unresolved. This CDR3 comprises 15 residues. The germline V and J ends were trimmed by 3 bases and 8 bases, with 22 bases remaining between them. CDR1 GTSNPN and CDR2 SVGIG come from the germline V gene (reference sequence). Here the CDR3 DNA reads TGTGCCTGGAGCTTCAAGGAAAGGGTTTTAGCAGGCTACACCTTC. Amino acid sequence: CAWSFKERVLAGYTF.

CDR3 in DNA: TGTGCCAGCACCGCACTGGACGGGGAGCTGTTTTTT. Its translation is CASTALDGELFF. The chain couples TRBV6-1 to TRBJ2-2; D not certain. V lost 7 bases and J lost 7, with 10 bases in between. The CDR3 spans 12 residues. Germline V lookup: CDR1 MNHNS, CDR2 SASEGT.

The chain recombines TRBV30 with TRBJ2-4; possible D gene TRBD1, 5 bases. V dropped 2 bases and J dropped 6 bases, with 17 bases sitting between them. This CDR3 has 15 residues. Germline CDR1 is GTSNPN and CDR2 is SVGIG (reference sequence). CDR3 sequence: CAWSPDSHLLNIQYF. The DNA for the CDR3 is TGTGCCTGGAGTCCCGACAGCCACCTCTTAAACATTCAGTACTTC.

The V and J genes are TRBV10-3 and TRBJ2-1; 9 bases are shared with TRBD2. The germline CDR1 and CDR2 sequences are ENHRY and SYGVKD. The CDR3 contains 13 residues. V was pared by 4 bases and J by 8 bases, with 3 bases of the junction left unmatched. The chain's CDR3 is CAISVLAGYEQFF. The CDR3, as DNA: TGTGCCATCAGTGTTCTAGCGGGGTATGAGCAGTTCTTC.